A single T cell receptor (beta chain) is shown here with its context. The assay was immunoSEQ multiplex PCR, and TCRdb's table has in-frame clones only and misses some. The sample lists about 180,000 clones; 80% to 90% were seen once. The sample is drawn from a study of blood T cell repertoires in COVID-19. Study summary: From the United States, Italy and Spain came samples of acute and convalescent COVID-19.

The sequence came from a man aged 45-65 years with active or convalescent COVID-19. Material: peripheral blood.

Here the CDR3 DNA reads TGTGCCAGTATGACCAGGGGGCTGGCTAATGAAAAACTGTTTTTT. Protein product: CASMTRGLANEKLFF. The chain has TRBV28 and TRBJ1-4; 8 bases match TRBD1. CDR1 MDHEN and CDR2 SYDVKM come from the germline V gene. V was pared by 9 bases and J by 3 bases, with 9 bases of the junction left unmatched. This CDR3 has 15 amino acids.